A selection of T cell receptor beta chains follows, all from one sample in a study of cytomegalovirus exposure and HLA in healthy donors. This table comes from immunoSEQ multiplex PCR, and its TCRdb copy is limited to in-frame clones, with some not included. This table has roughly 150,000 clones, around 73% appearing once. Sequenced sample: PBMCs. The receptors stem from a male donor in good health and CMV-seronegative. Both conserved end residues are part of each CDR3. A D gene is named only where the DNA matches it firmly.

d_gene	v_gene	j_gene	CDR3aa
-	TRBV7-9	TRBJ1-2	CSSTFVPYGYTF
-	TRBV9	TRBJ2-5	CASSTPKGNRGETQYF
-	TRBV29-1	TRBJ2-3	CSVEGSAGFGTDTQYF
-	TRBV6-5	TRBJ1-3	CASSYLPGSGNTIYF
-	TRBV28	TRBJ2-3	CASSTGFSSTDTQYF
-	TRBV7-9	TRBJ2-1	CSSGGNEQFF
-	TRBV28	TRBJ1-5	CASSPSGGNQPQHF
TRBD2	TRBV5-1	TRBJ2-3	CASSSQPGSGGYSSTDTQYF
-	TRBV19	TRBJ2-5	CASSGFGVGETQYF
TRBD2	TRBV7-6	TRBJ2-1	CASSPGTTSYNEQFF
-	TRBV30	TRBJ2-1	CAWRTLGKYNEQFF
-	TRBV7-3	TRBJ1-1	CASSLSGRGNTEAFF
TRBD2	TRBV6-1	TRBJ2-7	CASSNIAGGGEQYF
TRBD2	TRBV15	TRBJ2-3	CATSSSSGGIDTQYF
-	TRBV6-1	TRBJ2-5	CASSTGTQYF
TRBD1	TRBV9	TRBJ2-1	CASSFGTGIPYNEQFF
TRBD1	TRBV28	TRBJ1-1	CASSGRDRSYNTEAFF
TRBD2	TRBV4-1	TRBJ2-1	CASSQEPSGPFNEQFF
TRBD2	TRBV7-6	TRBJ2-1	CASSLPGTTMFNEQFF
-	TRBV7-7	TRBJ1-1	CASSLQGNTEAFF
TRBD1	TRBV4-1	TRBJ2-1	CASSPSQGQYNEQFF
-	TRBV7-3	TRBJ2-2	CASSSLGDSTGELFF
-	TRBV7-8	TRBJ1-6	CASSLPLSPLHF
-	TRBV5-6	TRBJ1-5	CASSLVGLNQPQHF
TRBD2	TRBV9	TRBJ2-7	CASSPTGTTYEQYF
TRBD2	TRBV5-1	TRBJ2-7	CASSLGASGADYEQYF
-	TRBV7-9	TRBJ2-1	CASSFEVMGSAGRQFF
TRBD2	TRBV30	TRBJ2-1	CAWSGSGRALVEQFF
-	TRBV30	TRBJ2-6	CAWSMGAGANVLTF
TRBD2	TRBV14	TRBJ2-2	CASSQGRTSGYTGELFF
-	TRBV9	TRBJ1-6	CASSGRGWNSPLHF
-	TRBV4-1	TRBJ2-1	CASSQDVEQTDEQFF
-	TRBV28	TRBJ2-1	CASSPGRNEQFF
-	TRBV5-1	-	CASSLGPGLPSYEQYF
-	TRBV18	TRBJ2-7	CASSPKQGYEQYF
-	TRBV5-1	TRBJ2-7	CASSPVRPQVVYEQYF
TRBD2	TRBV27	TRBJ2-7	CASSLYAPSGSESYEQYF
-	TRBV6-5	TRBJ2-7	CASRQSPEGAYEQYF
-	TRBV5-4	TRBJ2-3	CASSSSGWGTDTQYF
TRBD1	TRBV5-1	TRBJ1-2	CASTAGGANYGYTF
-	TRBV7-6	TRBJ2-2	CASSLPLRDGRNTGELFF
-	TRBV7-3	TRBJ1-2	CASSERAGDSYTF
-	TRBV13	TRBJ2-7	CASSLGQLGWEQYF
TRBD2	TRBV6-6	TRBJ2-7	CASKALAGAYEQYF
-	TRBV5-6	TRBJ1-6	CASNLGVSDSPLHF
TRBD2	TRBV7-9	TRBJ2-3	CASSGGTSGSADTQYF
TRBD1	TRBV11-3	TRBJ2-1	CASSSGDRLGYNEQFF
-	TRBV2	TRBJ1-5	CASSEPQGPSPLNQPQHF
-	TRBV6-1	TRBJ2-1	CASRTGSIYNEQFF
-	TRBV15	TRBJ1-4	CATSRGENRADEKLFF
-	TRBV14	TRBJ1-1	CASSLVNRNTEAFF
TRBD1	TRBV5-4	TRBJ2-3	CASRYGTANTDTQYF
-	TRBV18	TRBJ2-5	CASSPRGRAPETRRKETQYF
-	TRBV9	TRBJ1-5	CASSVASDSNQPQHF
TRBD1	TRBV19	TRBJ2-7	CASSIRTGPYEQYF
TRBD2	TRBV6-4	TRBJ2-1	CASSIEAGGYNEQFF
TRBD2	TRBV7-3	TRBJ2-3	CASSLASGFTDTQYF
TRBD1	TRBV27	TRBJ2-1	CASSFRDSYNEQFF